This record concerns one T cell receptor beta chain sequence. The read finishes 3 residues shy of the CDR3 end, and the germline J gene is used to complete it. The germline CDR1 and CDR2 sequences are DFQATT and SNEGSKA (reference sequence). The CDR3 is 16 residues long. Generated by immunoSEQ multiplex PCR, the TCRdb table keeps only in-frame clones and is missing some. The sample has more than 20,000 clones. The data are from a study of T cells in women clearing cervical HPV infection. Across the study: Controls were women whose single incident HPV16 infection cleared within 12 months without precancer or cancer. Case blood drawn at lesion detection; control blood after infection cleared.

All donors had a single incident cervical HPV16 infection, not prevalent. The V and J genes are TRBV20-1 and TRBJ2-3, with D possibly TRBD1 on 5 matching bases. The clonotype originates from a woman between 18 and 69 years old with a cervical HPV16 infection that either progressed to CIN3+ or cleared (not recorded which). The sequenced sample consisted of blood buffy coat. The CDR3 sequence: CSARGRNRGGQETQYF. The sequenced part of the CDR3 DNA is TGCAGTGCTAGGGGCCGGAATAGGGGCGGACAAGAGACG.